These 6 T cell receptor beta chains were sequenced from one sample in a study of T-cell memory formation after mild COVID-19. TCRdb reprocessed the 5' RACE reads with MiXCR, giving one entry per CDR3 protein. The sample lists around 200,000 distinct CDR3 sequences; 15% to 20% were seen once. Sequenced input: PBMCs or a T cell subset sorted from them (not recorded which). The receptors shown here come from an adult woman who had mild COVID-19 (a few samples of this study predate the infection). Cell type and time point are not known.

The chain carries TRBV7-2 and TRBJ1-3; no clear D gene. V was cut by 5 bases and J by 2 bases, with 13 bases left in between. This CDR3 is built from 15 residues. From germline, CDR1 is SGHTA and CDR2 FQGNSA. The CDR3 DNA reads TGTGCCAGCAGCCCAGCCGGGAGCACTGGAAACACCATATATTTT. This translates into CASSPAGSTGNTIYF. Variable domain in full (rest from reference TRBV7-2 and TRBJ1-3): GAGVSQSPSNKVTEKGKDVELRCDPISGHTALYWYRQSLGQGLEFLIYFQGNSAPDKSGLPSDRFSAERTGGSVSTLTIQRTQQEDSAVYLCASSPAGSTGNTIYFGEGSWLTVV.

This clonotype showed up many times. The CDR3 DNA reads as TGTGCCAGCAGCTTAGTTTTTACGGGGGGGGAGGCGGCCCAGTACTTC. Translating it yields CASSLVFTGGEAAQYF. The V call is TRBV7-2, the J call TRBJ2-5, with TRBD2 matching over 8 bases. Germline trimming cut 1 base from V and 9 bases from J; bases unmatched to any gene: 13. CDR3 length equals 16 residues. Germline V lookup: CDR1 SGHTA, CDR2 FQGNSA.

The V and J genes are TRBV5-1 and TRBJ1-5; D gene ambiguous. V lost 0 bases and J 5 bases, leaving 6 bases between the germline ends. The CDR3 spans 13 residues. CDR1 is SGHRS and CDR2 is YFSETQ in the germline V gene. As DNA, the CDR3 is TGCGCCAGCAGCTTGGACACCTATCAGCCCCAGCATTTT. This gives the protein CASSLDTYQPQHF.

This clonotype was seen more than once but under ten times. The CDR3 sequence: CASSSQYPYEQYF. CDR3 bases: TGCGCCAGCAGCTCCCAGTACCCCTACGAGCAGTACTTC. This chain joins TRBV5-1 and TRBJ2-7; D is undetermined. The CDR3 spans 13 residues. V dropped 3 bases and J dropped 2 bases, with 9 bases sitting between them. Germline V gives CDR1 SGHRS, CDR2 YFSETQ. The full variable domain, completed using reference TRBV5-1 and TRBJ2-7, is KAGVTQTPRYLIKTRGQQVTLSCSPISGHRSVSWYQQTPGQGLQFLFEYFSETQRNKGNFPGRFSGRQFSNSRSEMNVSTLELGDSALYLCASSSQYPYEQYFGPGTRLTVT.

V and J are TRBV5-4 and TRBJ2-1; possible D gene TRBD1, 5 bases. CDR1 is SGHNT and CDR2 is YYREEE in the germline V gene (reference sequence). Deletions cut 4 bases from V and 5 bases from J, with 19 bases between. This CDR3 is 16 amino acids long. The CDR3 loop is CASSPRQGGTHNEQFF. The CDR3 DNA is TGTGCCAGCAGCCCTCGGCAGGGTGGAACGCACAATGAGCAGTTCTTC.

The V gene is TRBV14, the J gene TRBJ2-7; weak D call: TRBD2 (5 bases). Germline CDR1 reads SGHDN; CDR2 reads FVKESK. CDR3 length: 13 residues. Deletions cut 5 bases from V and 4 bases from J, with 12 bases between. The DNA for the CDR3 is TGTGCCAGCAGCTCCGGGATCGCATACGAGCAGTACTTC. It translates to CASSSGIAYEQYF. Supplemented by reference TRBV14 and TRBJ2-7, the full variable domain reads EAGVTQFPSHSVIEKGQTVTLRCDPISGHDNLYWYRRVMGKEIKFLLHFVKESKQDESGMPNNRFLAERTGGTYSTLKVQPAELEDSGVYFCASSSGIAYEQYFGPGTRLTVT.